This T cell receptor (beta chain) was found in a study of T cells in Graves' hyperthyroidism and ophthalmopathy. Across the study: Prior to any treatment, at the point of initial diagnosis, peripheral blood was collected. Overall study findings and caveats: Also found in blood were most expanded thyroid clonotypes above 0.001.

This clonotype has a handful of counts. What it binds is unknown. It may be a read error: a sequence one base away is much more abundant. The CDR3 regions of TCR beta were amplified from RNA transcripts. A set of HTBI primers served as the primers for a first-round RT-PCR of the TCR CDR3. Via MiXCR, TCRdb re-called the multiplex PCR reads, giving one row per CDR3 protein. This repertoire shows hundreds of thousands of distinct CDR3 sequences, about 12% found once; its top ten account for roughly 9.2%. Absence of ophthalmopathy progression within 18 months defined stable Graves' hyperthyroidism. Based on clinical symptoms, serum thyroxine and TRAb, thyroid ultrasound and orbital computed tomography, diagnoses were reached. J was trimmed by 6 bases and V by 6 bases; bases with no gene match: 13. This CDR3 has 16 residues. From germline, CDR1 is MNHNS and CDR2 SASEGT.

This rearrangement joins TRBV6-1 to TRBJ1-5; TRBD1 matches 8 bases. Source material: blood. The clonotype comes from a woman in her late teens or twenties with Graves' hyperthyroidism. CDR3 sequence: CASRSSGAGGSQPQHF. The CDR3 coding sequence is TGTGCCAGCAGATCCTCCGGGGCAGGGGGCAGTCAGCCCCAGCATTTT.